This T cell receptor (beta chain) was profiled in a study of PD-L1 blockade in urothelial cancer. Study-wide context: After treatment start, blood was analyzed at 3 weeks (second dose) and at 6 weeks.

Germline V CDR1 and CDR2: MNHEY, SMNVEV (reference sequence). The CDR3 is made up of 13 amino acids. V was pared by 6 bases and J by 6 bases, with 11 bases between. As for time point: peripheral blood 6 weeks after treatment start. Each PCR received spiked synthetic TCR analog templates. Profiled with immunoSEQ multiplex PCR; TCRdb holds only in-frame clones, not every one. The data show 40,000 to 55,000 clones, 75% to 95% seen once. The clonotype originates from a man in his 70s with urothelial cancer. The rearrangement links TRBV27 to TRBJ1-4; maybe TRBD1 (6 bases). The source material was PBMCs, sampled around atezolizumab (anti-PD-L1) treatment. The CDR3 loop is CASRDRLDEKLFF. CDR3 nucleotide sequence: TGTGCCAGCAGAGACAGGCTAGATGAAAAACTGTTTTTT.